The 29 T cell receptor beta chains below were found in one sample sequenced in a study of radiotherapy plus CTLA-4 blockade in lung cancer. Some clones are missing from TCRdb's copy, which holds only in-frame ones; the method was immunoSEQ multiplex PCR. The repertoire holds 100,000 to 150,000 clones, with 70% to 90% as singletons. The sequencing here drew on peripheral blood, taken from a patient treated with radiotherapy plus ipilimumab. The source is a human donor with non-small cell lung cancer that progressed on radiotherapy plus ipilimumab.

Remarks on this clone: Other nucleotide sequences in the sample specify the same CDR3. The genes are TRBV7-9 and TRBJ1-4; TRBD1 is a possible D gene (5 bases). Deletions cut 5 bases from V and 2 bases from J, with 12 bases between. The V gene's germline CDR1 is SEHNR and CDR2 FQNEAQ (reference sequence). The CDR3 totals 15 residues. CDR3 sequence reads: CASSPSGGTNEKLFF. CDR3 sequence (DNA): TGTGCCAGCAGCCCCTCGGGGGGTACTAATGAAAAACTGTTTTTT.

For this clone: The same CDR3 also results from other DNA sequences found in this sample. The chain couples TRBV6-6 to TRBJ2-3; a possible D gene is TRBD2 (6 bases). Germline V gene sequence: CDR1 MNHNY, CDR2 SVGAGI (reference sequence). Trimming pared 7 bases from V and 3 bases from J, leaving 11 bases between. The CDR3 has 13 amino acids. The CDR3 protein is CASTGRGTDTQYF. CDR3 coding DNA: TGTGCCAGCACGGGCCGGGGGACAGATACGCAGTATTTT.

DNA for the CDR3: TGTGCCAGCAGTACTCCGGGACTAGCGAACGAGCAGTACTTC. It encodes CASSTPGLANEQYF. This chain joins TRBV6-1 and TRBJ2-7; the match to TRBD2 covers 10 bases. Germline CDR1 reads MNHNS; CDR2 reads SASEGT. There are 14 residues in the CDR3. The V segment lost 5 bases and the J segment 5 bases; nucleotides outside the gene matches: 6.

This clone was found once. The rearrangement links TRBV9 to TRBJ1-2; a possible D gene is TRBD1 (5 bases). Trimming cost V 4 bases and J 6 bases, with 10 bases left between them. CDR3 length equals 12 residues. Germline V gene lookup returns CDR1 SGDLS and CDR2 YYNGEE. CDR3 in amino acids: CASSRDENGYTF. The CDR3 nucleotides read TGTGCCAGCAGCAGGGACGAGAATGGCTACACCTTC.

The rearrangement joins TRBV19 to TRBJ1-1; D is perhaps TRBD1 (5 bases). V lost 6 bases and J lost 4, with 12 bases in between. Germline V gives CDR1 LNHDA, CDR2 SQIVND (reference sequence). The CDR3 is 13 amino acids. In nucleotides, the CDR3 is TGTGCCAGTAGGCGGGCTGGGGGCACTGAAGCTTTCTTT. Its protein product is CASRRAGGTEAFF.

The rearrangement uses TRBV15 and TRBJ2-7; possibly TRBD2 for D (6 bases). Germline assignment: CDR1 LNHNV and CDR2 YYDKDF (reference sequence). Trimming shortened V by 8 bases and J by 0 bases, and 23 bases separated the two germline ends. This CDR3 region has 17 residues. The CDR3 sequence is CATPDWRVAPSSYEQYF. Here the CDR3 DNA reads TGTGCCACCCCTGACTGGAGGGTAGCGCCCTCCTCCTACGAGCAGTACTTC.

This chain links TRBV7-3 with TRBJ1-1; D is undetermined. V was pared by 5 bases and J by 7 bases, with 17 bases between. CDR1 SGHTA and CDR2 FQGTGA come from the germline V gene. The CDR3 totals 14 residues. CDR3 nucleotide sequence: TGTGCCAGCAGCGCCCAACCCGGAAGGAGTGAAGCTTTCTTT. The encoded protein is CASSAQPGRSEAFF.

The chain employs TRBV10-3 and TRBJ1-4, with D tentatively TRBD1 (5 bases). V was pared by 3 bases and J by 9 bases, with 8 bases between. CDR3 length: 12 amino acids. The V gene's germline CDR1 is ENHRY and CDR2 SYGVKD. The CDR3 DNA follows: TGTGCCATCAGTGACCAGGGCCAAAAACTGTTTTTT. It yields the protein CAISDQGQKLFF.

This clone has a single count. V is TRBV19 and J is TRBJ1-2; D remains unclear. The germline V gene encodes CDR1 LNHDA and CDR2 SQIVND (reference sequence). This CDR3 has 12 amino acids. Trimming took off 6 bases at V and 0 bases at J, with 5 bases between the two ends. This chain's CDR3 is CASSMSNYGYTF. DNA of the CDR3: TGTGCCAGTAGCATGTCTAACTATGGCTACACCTTC.

This chain joins TRBV5-1 and TRBJ1-1; D perhaps matches TRBD1 (5 bases). The V end was cut by 0 bases, the J end by 0 bases, with 15 bases between. Germline V gene sequence: CDR1 SGHRS, CDR2 YFSETQ. The CDR3 consists of 17 residues. The CDR3 region is CASSLVGWGEMNTEAFF. For the CDR3, the DNA is TGCGCCAGCAGCTTGGTAGGATGGGGCGAAATGAACACTGAAGCTTTCTTT.

The chain joins TRBV7-2 to TRBJ2-2, with D uncertain. Trimming cost V 1 base and J 4 bases, with 7 bases left between them. The germline V gene encodes CDR1 SGHTA and CDR2 FQGNSA. The CDR3 contains 14 residues. The CDR3 DNA sequence: TGTGCCAGCAGCTTAGTTCTCAGCACCGGGGAGCTGTTTTTT. It encodes CASSLVLSTGELFF.

The chain couples TRBV5-1 to TRBJ1-3; a weak D match, TRBD1 (6 bases). Germline assignment: CDR1 SGHRS and CDR2 YFSETQ. V shed 4 bases and J shed 4 bases, with 18 bases lying between them. The CDR3 spans 16 residues. CDR3 in DNA: TGCGCCAGCAGCGCCCTGGGGGGCCAGACAGGAAACACCATATATTTT. Translating gives CASSALGGQTGNTIYF.

This chain joins TRBV15 and TRBJ2-2; a weak D match, TRBD2 (5 bases). Germline V lookup: CDR1 LNHNV, CDR2 YYDKDF (reference sequence). CDR3 length: 14 residues. The V and J ends lost 10 bases and 0 bases respectively, with 12 bases between them. The CDR3 loop is CASSGVTNTGELFF. Here the CDR3 DNA reads TGTGCCAGCTCCGGGGTAACGAACACCGGGGAGCTGTTTTTT.

The gene calls are TRBV5-1 and TRBJ2-3, with TRBD2 as a possible D gene (6 bases). This CDR3 has 17 amino acids. Between the trimmed V and J ends, which lost 4 bases and 2 bases, there was a span of 20 bases. Germline CDR1 is SGHRS and CDR2 is YFSETQ. The chain's CDR3 is CASSPPVGGGNTDTQYF. CDR3 nucleotide sequence: TGCGCCAGCAGCCCCCCGGTTGGGGGAGGAAACACAGATACGCAGTATTTT.

The V call is TRBV5-1, the J call TRBJ2-3; the match to TRBD2 covers 8 bases. Germline V gene sequence: CDR1 SGHRS, CDR2 YFSETQ. This CDR3 region has 15 residues. Trimming at V came to 1 base and at J to 1 base, leaving 2 bases not matched to a gene. The chain's CDR3 is CASSLKLAGTDTQYF. The CDR3 region has the DNA TGCGCCAGCAGCTTGAAACTAGCGGGCACAGATACGCAGTATTTT.

The chain is built from TRBV15 and TRBJ2-1; D perhaps matches TRBD2 (6 bases). CDR1 and CDR2 from the germline V gene are LNHNV and YYDKDF (reference sequence). This CDR3 spans 15 amino acids. Trimming took 0 bases from V and 5 from J, leaving 11 bases between them. CDR3 amino acids: CATSREGLVHNEQFF. CDR3 sequence (DNA): TGTGCCACCAGCAGAGAGGGACTCGTACACAATGAGCAGTTCTTC.

Concerning this clone itself: Germline and junction disagree at one end, which may indicate a read error. Other DNA variants within this sample encode the same CDR3. V gene TRBV11-3 combines with J gene TRBJ2-7; tentatively, D is TRBD2 (5 bases). The germline V gene encodes CDR1 SGHNT and CDR2 YENEEA. This CDR3 spans 13 amino acids. CDR3 region: CASSLPTRHEQYF. The CDR3 DNA reads as TGCGCCAGCAGCTTACCCACTAGACACGAGCAGTACTTC.

The genes are TRBV11-3 and TRBJ1-2; a weak D match, TRBD1 (5 bases). CDR3 size: 18 residues. Trimming took 3 bases from V and 0 from J, leaving 20 bases between them. From germline, CDR1 is SGHNT and CDR2 YENEEA. The CDR3 here is CASSFWRRGHSSNYGYTF. The CDR3 DNA reads as TGTGCCAGCAGCTTTTGGAGACGGGGCCATTCCTCTAACTATGGCTACACCTTC. Based on the CDR3 plus reference TRBV11-3 and TRBJ1-2, the full variable domain is EAGVVQSPRYKIIEKKQPVAFWCNPISGHNTLYWYLQNLGQGPELLIRYENEEAVDDSQLPKDRFSAERLKGVDSTLKIQPAELGDSAVYLCASSFWRRGHSSNYGYTFGSGTRLTVV.

This clone was counted once. V usage is TRBV6-5 and J usage is TRBJ2-3, with 10 positions matching TRBD1. Unmatched junction bases numbered 5, after V lost 5 bases and J lost 6 bases. CDR3 length: 14 residues. Germline V gene lookup returns CDR1 MNHEY and CDR2 SVGAGI. CDR3 region: CASSETGGRDTQYF. The CDR3 DNA follows: TGTGCCAGCAGTGAGACAGGGGGCAGGGATACGCAGTATTTT.

The V gene is TRBV27, the J gene TRBJ2-7; D remains unclear. Germline V gene data show CDR1 as MNHEY and CDR2 as SMNVEV (reference sequence). V gave up 5 bases and J gave up 3 bases, with 14 bases separating them. This CDR3 contains 14 residues. CDR3 region: CASSMANEIYEQYF. In nucleotides, the CDR3 is TGTGCCAGCAGTATGGCTAACGAAATCTACGAGCAGTACTTC.

CDR3 loop: CASTTATSGQETQYF. In nucleotides, the CDR3 is TGCGCCAGCACGACGGCTACTAGTGGGCAAGAGACCCAGTACTTC. This chain uses TRBV5-1 with TRBJ2-5, with D maybe TRBD2 (5 bases). Germline V gene sequence: CDR1 SGHRS, CDR2 YFSETQ. CDR3 length: 15 amino acids. V lost 6 bases and J 2 bases, leaving 17 bases between the germline ends. The full variable domain, in which reference TRBV5-1 and TRBJ2-5 provide the parts outside the CDR3, is KAGVTQTPRYLIKTRGQQVTLSCSPISGHRSVSWYQQTPGQGLQFLFEYFSETQRNKGNFPGRFSGRQFSNSRSEMNVSTLELGDSALYLCASTTATSGQETQYFGPGTRLLVL.

The V and J genes are TRBV6-6 and TRBJ1-2, with 7 bases aligning to TRBD1. The trim removed 4 bases at V and 1 base at J, leaving 9 bases unmatched. This CDR3 comprises 16 residues. The germline CDR1 and CDR2 sequences are MNHNY and SVGAGI (reference sequence). CDR3 nucleotides: TGTGCCAGCAGTTCCCGGGACAGAGGCCTTAACTATGGCTACACCTTC. Protein product: CASSSRDRGLNYGYTF.

The rearrangement joins TRBV19 to TRBJ1-2, with D tentatively TRBD1 (6 bases). Trimming shortened V by 7 bases and J by 8 bases, and 14 bases separated the two germline ends. The CDR3 consists of 12 residues. Germline CDR1 and CDR2: LNHDA and SQIVND (reference sequence). This chain's CDR3 is CASIESRGGYTF. The CDR3 coding sequence is TGTGCCAGTATAGAGAGCAGGGGCGGCTACACCTTC.

The chain has TRBV5-1 and TRBJ2-7, with 8 positions matching TRBD1. Looked up from germline, CDR1 is SGHRS and CDR2 is YFSETQ. The CDR3 extends over 13 amino acids. V gave up 4 bases and J gave up 6 bases; unmatched junction bases: 6. The CDR3 sequence: CASSPGQGVEQYF. The DNA for the CDR3 is TGCGCCAGCAGCCCCGGACAGGGAGTCGAGCAGTACTTC. The variable domain in full, completed from reference TRBV5-1 and TRBJ2-7, reads KAGVTQTPRYLIKTRGQQVTLSCSPISGHRSVSWYQQTPGQGLQFLFEYFSETQRNKGNFPGRFSGRQFSNSRSEMNVSTLELGDSALYLCASSPGQGVEQYFGPGTRLTVT.

The chain carries TRBV27 and TRBJ1-1; D possibly corresponds to TRBD1 (5 bases). Trimming left V 6 bases short and J 1 base short, with 18 bases between. Per the germline V gene, CDR1 is MNHEY and CDR2 is SMNVEV (reference sequence). There are 16 residues in the CDR3. CDR3 coding DNA: TGTGCCAGCAGCCCCCTTGCCGGGGCGGGGAACACTGAAGCTTTCTTT. As protein: CASSPLAGAGNTEAFF.

The V call is TRBV6-1, the J call TRBJ1-2; D uncertain. Looked up from germline, CDR1 is MNHNS and CDR2 is SASEGT. V was shortened by 6 bases and J by 0 bases, with 11 bases between the two germline ends. This CDR3 is built from 14 residues. CDR3 DNA: TGTGCCAGCAGCCTGGACGGAACTAACTATGGCTACACCTTC. Its protein is CASSLDGTNYGYTF.

The CDR3, as DNA: TGTGCCAGCAGCTGGGGGGACGAGCAGTTCTTC. It codes for CASSWGDEQFF. V gene TRBV7-2 combines with J gene TRBJ2-1, with D maybe TRBD2 (6 bases). CDR3 length: 11 residues. CDR1 is SGHTA, CDR2 FQGNSA, per germline. V dropped 4 bases and J dropped 10 bases, with 8 bases sitting between them.

The chain is built from TRBV7-3 and TRBJ2-2, with TRBD1 matching over 7 bases. Unmatched junction bases numbered 8, after V lost 4 bases and J lost 6 bases. Germline V gene data show CDR1 as SGHTA and CDR2 as FQGTGA. The CDR3 spans 15 residues. The CDR3, as DNA: TGTGCCAGCAGCTACTCCGGACAGGTCTCCGGGGAGCTGTTTTTT. Protein sequence: CASSYSGQVSGELFF.

This clone was observed once. The chain combines TRBV10-3 with TRBJ2-2; D possibly corresponds to TRBD2 (6 bases). Germline V gene lookup returns CDR1 ENHRY and CDR2 SYGVKD. The CDR3 is made up of 13 amino acids. Trimming removed 6 bases from V and 7 bases from J, with 12 bases in between. The CDR3 is CAIRWRAGGELFF. The CDR3 nucleotides read TGTGCCATCAGGTGGAGGGCCGGCGGGGAGCTGTTTTTT.